This T cell receptor beta chain was captured in a study of cytomegalovirus exposure and HLA in healthy donors. Use of 60 Vbeta and 13 Jbeta primers characterized the PCR. TCRdb's table, derived via immunoSEQ multiplex PCR, lists solely in-frame clones and lacks some. The sample lists some 100,000 clones, roughly 79% occurring once. Sequenced sample: PBMCs. The origin of this receptor is a woman aged 50 to 60 in good health and CMV-seropositive.

CDR3 bases: TGTGCCAGCAGTTACCGTCCAGGGCACGGCTACACCTTC. Its translation is CASSYRPGHGYTF. The chain is built from TRBV6-5 and TRBJ1-2; D perhaps matches TRBD1 (5 bases). V was shortened by 2 bases and J by 8 bases, with 12 bases between the two germline ends. CDR1 MNHEY and CDR2 SVGAGI come from the germline V gene. The CDR3 is 13 amino acids.